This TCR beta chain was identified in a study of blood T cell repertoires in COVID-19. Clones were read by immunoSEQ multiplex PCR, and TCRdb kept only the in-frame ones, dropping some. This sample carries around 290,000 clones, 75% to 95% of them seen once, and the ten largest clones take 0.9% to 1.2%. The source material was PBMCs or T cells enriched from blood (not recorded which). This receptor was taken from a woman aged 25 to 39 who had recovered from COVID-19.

The CDR3 loop is CASSLAVSGNSYEQYF. The CDR3 DNA reads TGTGCCAGCAGCTTAGCTGTTAGCGGGAACTCCTACGAGCAGTACTTC. This chain connects TRBV7-2 to TRBJ2-7; 8 bases fit TRBD2. CDR1 is SGHTA, CDR2 FQGNSA, per germline. CDR3 length: 16 amino acids. V was clipped by 0 bases and J by 0 bases; unmatched bases: 4.